The sequence of this TCR beta chain was determined in a study of blood T cell repertoires in COVID-19. J gave up 2 bases and V 5 bases, and 2 bases lay outside the gene matches. Germline loops: CDR1 ENHRY, CDR2 SYGVKD. This CDR3 contains 14 residues. Profiled with immunoSEQ multiplex PCR; TCRdb holds only in-frame clones, not every one. The sample lists over 450,000 clones; 85% to 90% were seen once. Sequencing was done on a sample of peripheral blood. This TCR was sampled from a woman aged 50 to 65 with COVID-19, enrolled during active disease. The chain carries TRBV10-3 and TRBJ1-5, with 8 bases aligning to TRBD1. The CDR3 sequence: CAISPGQGNQPQHF. In DNA form, the CDR3 reads TGTGCCATCAGTCCGGGACAGGGCAATCAGCCCCAGCATTTT.